These 13 T cell receptor beta chains originate from one sample sequenced in a study of shared clonotypes between healthy human individuals. Clones were read by immunoSEQ multiplex PCR, and TCRdb kept only the in-frame ones, dropping some. The sample carries over 700,000 clones, 72% recorded once. Sample: memory CD4+ T cells sorted from blood. Subset: CD45RA-negative fraction. All receptors come from a woman aged 25-40 years in good health.

The chain links TRBV6-6 to TRBJ1-2; TRBD1 matches at 7 bases. Trimming at V came to 6 bases and at J to 4 bases, leaving 8 bases not matched to a gene. The CDR3 runs 14 residues. Germline CDR1 MNHNY, CDR2 SVGAGI (reference sequence). The CDR3 protein is CASSPQGGSYGYTF. In DNA form, the CDR3 reads TGTGCCAGCAGCCCCCAGGGGGGTTCCTATGGCTACACCTTC.

This clone was observed once. The chain joins TRBV4-1 to TRBJ2-5; D possibly corresponds to TRBD2 (6 bases). The CDR3 runs 16 residues. Trimming shortened V by 1 base and J by 5 bases, and 17 bases separated the two germline ends. CDR1 MGHRA and CDR2 YSYEKL come from the germline V gene. CDR3 residues: CASSQAIDSGGETQYF. The CDR3 DNA sequence: TGCGCCAGCAGCCAAGCGATTGATAGCGGCGGGGAGACCCAGTACTTC.

V usage is TRBV29-1 and J usage is TRBJ1-1; D gene ambiguous. The CDR3 has 12 amino acids. Germline CDR1 is SQVTM and CDR2 is ANQGSEA. V was cut by 6 bases and J by 7 bases, with 15 bases left in between. CDR3 DNA: TGCAGCGTGCGGAGTAAGGGTGTTGAAGCTTTCTTT. Its protein is CSVRSKGVEAFF.

The chain joins TRBV7-8 to TRBJ2-2, with a tentative D call TRBD2 (6 bases). The CDR3 loop spans 17 amino acids. V was clipped by 0 bases and J by 5 bases, with 16 bases between them. The germline V gene has CDR1 SGHVS and CDR2 FQNEAQ. The CDR3: CASSLASGQPRTGELFF. The CDR3 DNA sequence: TGTGCCAGCAGCTTAGCTAGCGGCCAACCTCGGACCGGGGAGCTGTTTTTT.

The chain recombines TRBV6-5 with TRBJ1-1; D might be TRBD1 (6 bases). Germline CDR1 MNHEY, CDR2 SVGAGI. This CDR3 is built from 14 residues. V lost 10 bases and J lost 2, with 17 bases in between. Here the CDR3 reads CATSMRGANTEAFF. CDR3 bases: TGTGCCACGTCTATGCGGGGGGCAAACACTGAAGCTTTCTTT.

This clone was recorded a few times. The chain has TRBV6-6 and TRBJ2-1; a possible D gene is TRBD1 (5 bases). With 2 bases removed from V and 7 bases from J, the gap between germline ends came to 12 bases. Germline V gene sequence: CDR1 MNHNY, CDR2 SVGAGI (reference sequence). The CDR3 loop spans 14 amino acids. The CDR3 protein is CASSYQGMGNEQFF. CDR3 DNA: TGTGCCAGCAGTTACCAGGGAATGGGTAATGAGCAGTTCTTC.

This clone has more than one count but fewer than ten. The CDR3 nucleotides read TGTGCCAGCAGTGGAAGACTAGCGGGACTCACAGATACGCAGTATTTT. Translation: CASSGRLAGLTDTQYF. This chain connects TRBV27 to TRBJ2-3; 11 bases are shared with TRBD2. The germline V gene encodes CDR1 MNHEY and CDR2 SMNVEV (reference sequence). With 5 bases clipped from V and 2 bases from J, the junction kept 6 bases outside the gene matches. This CDR3 region has 16 residues.

On this clone itself: This may be a read error, as it is one base from a much larger clone. The sample contains more than one DNA sequence encoding this CDR3. The gene calls are TRBV6-6 and TRBJ1-5; D not certain. The CDR3 covers 11 residues. Trimming shortened V by 4 bases and J by 7 bases, and 5 bases separated the two germline ends. The V gene's germline CDR1 is MNHNY and CDR2 SVGAGI (reference sequence). The CDR3 DNA sequence: TGTGCCAGCAGTTCCGGGCAGCCCCAGCATTTT. Its protein product is CASSSGQPQHF.

DNA for the CDR3: TGCGCCAGCAGCCGGGACAGGGCCGGCTATGGCTACACCTTC. Amino acid sequence: CASSRDRAGYGYTF. This chain joins TRBV5-1 and TRBJ1-2, with TRBD1 identical over 9 bases. The CDR3 runs to 14 residues. From germline, CDR1 is SGHRS and CDR2 YFSETQ. Trimming removed 4 bases from V and 4 bases from J; junction bases left unmatched: 5.

Only a few counts were recorded for this clone. Within the sample, other DNA sequences also encode this same CDR3. The chain combines TRBV19 with TRBJ1-1, with D unresolved. The CDR3 has 12 residues. Germline assignment: CDR1 LNHDA and CDR2 SQIVND (reference sequence). V lost 3 bases to trimming and J lost 5 bases, with 7 bases between them. CDR3 sequence (DNA): TGTGCCAGTAGTATCCTAGGAACTGAAGCTTTCTTT. Its translation is CASSILGTEAFF.

The V call is TRBV7-8, the J call TRBJ2-7; 7 bases fit TRBD1. The germline V gene encodes CDR1 SGHVS and CDR2 FQNEAQ. The CDR3 runs to 17 residues. Trimming took 0 bases from V and 4 from J; bases not matched to a gene: 12. In nucleotides, the CDR3 is TGTGCCAGCAGCTTAGCGGGGCGGGCATCAGGGGGTTACGAGCAGTACTTC. This gives the protein CASSLAGRASGGYEQYF.

This chain joins TRBV21-1 and TRBJ1-4. TRBV21-1 is deemed a pseudogene. The CDR3 sequence is 14 residues long. This CDR3 reads CASTKSTTNEKLFF. The CDR3, as DNA: TGTGCCAGCACCAAGTCTACAACTAATGAAAAACTGTTTTTT.

The chain employs TRBV11-2 and TRBJ1-3; possible D gene TRBD1, 6 bases. The V end was cut by 2 bases, the J end by 0 bases, with 14 bases between. The CDR3 is 17 amino acids. Germline assignment: CDR1 SGHAT and CDR2 FQNNGV. The CDR3 DNA is TGTGCCAGCAGCTTATCGTACAGGGCCTTCTCTGGAAACACCATATATTTT. This codes for CASSLSYRAFSGNTIYF. The full variable domain, rest sourced from reference TRBV11-2 and TRBJ1-3, is EAGVAQSPRYKIIEKRQSVAFWCNPISGHATLYWYQQILGQGPKLLIQFQNNGVVDDSQLPKDRFSAERLKGVDSTLKIQPAKLEDSAVYLCASSLSYRAFSGNTIYFGEGSWLTVV.